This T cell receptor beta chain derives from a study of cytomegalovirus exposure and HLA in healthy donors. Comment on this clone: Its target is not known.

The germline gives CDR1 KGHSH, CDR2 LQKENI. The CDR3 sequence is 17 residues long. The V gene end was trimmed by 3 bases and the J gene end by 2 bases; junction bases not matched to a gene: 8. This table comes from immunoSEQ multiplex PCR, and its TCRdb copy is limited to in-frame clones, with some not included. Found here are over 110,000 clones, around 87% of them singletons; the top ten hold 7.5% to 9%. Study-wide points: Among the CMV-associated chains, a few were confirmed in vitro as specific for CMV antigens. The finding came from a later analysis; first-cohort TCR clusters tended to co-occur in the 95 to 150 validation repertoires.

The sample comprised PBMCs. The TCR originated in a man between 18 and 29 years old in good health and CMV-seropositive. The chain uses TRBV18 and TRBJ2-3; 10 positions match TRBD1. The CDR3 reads CASSPLGTGVSTDTQYF. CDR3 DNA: TGTGCCAGCTCACCCCTGGGGACAGGGGTTTCCACAGATACGCAGTATTTT. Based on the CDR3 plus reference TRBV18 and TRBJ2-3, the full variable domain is NAGVMQNPRHLVRRRGQEARLRCSPMKGHSHVYWYRQLPEEGLKFMVYLQKENIIDESGMPKERFSAEFPKEGPSILRIQQVVRGDSAAYFCASSPLGTGVSTDTQYFGPGTRLTVL.